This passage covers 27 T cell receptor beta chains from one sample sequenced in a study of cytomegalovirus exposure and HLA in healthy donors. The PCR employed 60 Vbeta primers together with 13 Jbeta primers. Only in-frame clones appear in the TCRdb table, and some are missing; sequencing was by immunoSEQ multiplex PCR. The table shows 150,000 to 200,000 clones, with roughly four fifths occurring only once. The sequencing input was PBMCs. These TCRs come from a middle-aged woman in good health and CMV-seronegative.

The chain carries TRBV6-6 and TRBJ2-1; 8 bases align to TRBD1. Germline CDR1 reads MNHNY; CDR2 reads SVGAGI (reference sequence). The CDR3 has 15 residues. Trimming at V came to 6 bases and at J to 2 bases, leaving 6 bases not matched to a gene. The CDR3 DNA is TGTGCCAGCAGCCTCGACAGGGGCCCCTACAATGAGCAGTTCTTC. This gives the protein CASSLDRGPYNEQFF.

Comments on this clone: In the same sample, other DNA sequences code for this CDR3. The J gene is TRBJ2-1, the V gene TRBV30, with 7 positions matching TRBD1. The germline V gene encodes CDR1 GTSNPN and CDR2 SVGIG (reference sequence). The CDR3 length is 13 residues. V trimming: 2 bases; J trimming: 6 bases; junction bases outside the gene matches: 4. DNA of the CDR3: TGTGCCTGGAGTCTCGCAGGGGGCAATGAGCAGTTCTTC. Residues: CAWSLAGGNEQFF.

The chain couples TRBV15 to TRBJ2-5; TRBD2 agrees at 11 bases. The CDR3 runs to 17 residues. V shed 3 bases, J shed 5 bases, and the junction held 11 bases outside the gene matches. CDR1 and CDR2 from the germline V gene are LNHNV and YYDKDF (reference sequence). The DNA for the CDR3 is TGTGCCACCAGCAGTGGCCCTGCCTTAGCGGGGGGGGAGACCCAGTACTTC. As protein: CATSSGPALAGGETQYF.

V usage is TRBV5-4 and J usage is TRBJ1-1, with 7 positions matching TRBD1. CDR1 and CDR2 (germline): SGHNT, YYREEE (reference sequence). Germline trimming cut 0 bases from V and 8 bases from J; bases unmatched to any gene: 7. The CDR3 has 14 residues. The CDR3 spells CASSLVGDSPEAFF. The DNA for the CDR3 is TGTGCCAGCAGCTTGGTAGGGGACAGCCCAGAAGCTTTCTTT. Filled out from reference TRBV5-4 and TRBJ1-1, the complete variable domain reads ETGVTQSPTHLIKTRGQQVTLRCSSQSGHNTVSWYQQALGQGPQFIFQYYREEENGRGNFPPRFSGLQFPNYSSELNVNALELDDSALYLCASSLVGDSPEAFFGQGTRLTVV.

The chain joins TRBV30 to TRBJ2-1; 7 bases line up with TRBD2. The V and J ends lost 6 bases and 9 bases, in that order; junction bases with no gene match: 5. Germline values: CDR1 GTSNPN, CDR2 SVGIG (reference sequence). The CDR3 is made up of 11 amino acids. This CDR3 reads CACRTSGEQFF. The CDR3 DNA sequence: TGTGCCTGCCGGACTAGTGGTGAGCAGTTCTTC.

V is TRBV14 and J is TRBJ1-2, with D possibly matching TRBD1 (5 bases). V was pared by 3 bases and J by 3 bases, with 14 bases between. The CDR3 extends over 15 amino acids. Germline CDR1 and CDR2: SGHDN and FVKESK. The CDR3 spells CASSQTAGTYYGYTF. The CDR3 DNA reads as TGTGCCAGCAGCCAGACGGCCGGGACTTACTATGGCTACACCTTC.

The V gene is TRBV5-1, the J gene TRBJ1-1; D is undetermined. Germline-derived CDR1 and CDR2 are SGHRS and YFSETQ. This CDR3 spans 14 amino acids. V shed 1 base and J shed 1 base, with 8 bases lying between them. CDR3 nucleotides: TGCGCCAGCAGCTTGAGTGGCAGGAACACTGAAGCTTTCTTT. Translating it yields CASSLSGRNTEAFF.

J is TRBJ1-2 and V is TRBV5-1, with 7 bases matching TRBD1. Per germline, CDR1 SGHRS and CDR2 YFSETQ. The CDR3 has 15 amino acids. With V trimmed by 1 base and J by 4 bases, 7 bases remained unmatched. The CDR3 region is CASSLYRDSLYGYTF. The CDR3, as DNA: TGCGCCAGCAGCTTGTACCGGGACAGTCTCTATGGCTACACCTTC.

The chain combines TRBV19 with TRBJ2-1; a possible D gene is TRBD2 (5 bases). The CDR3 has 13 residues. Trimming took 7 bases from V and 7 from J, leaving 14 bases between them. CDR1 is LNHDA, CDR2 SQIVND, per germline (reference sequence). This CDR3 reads CASNSVYPNEQFF. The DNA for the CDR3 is TGTGCCAGTAATAGCGTGTATCCTAATGAGCAGTTCTTC.

CDR3 sequence (DNA): TGCGCCAGCAGCTTGGCGGGGGGGACTAATGAAAAACTGTTTTTT. The encoded protein is CASSLAGGTNEKLFF. This chain connects TRBV5-1 to TRBJ1-4; a weak D match, TRBD1 (5 bases). Germline CDR1 is SGHRS and CDR2 is YFSETQ. The CDR3 totals 15 residues. Trimming took off 0 bases at V and 2 bases at J, with 8 bases between the two ends.

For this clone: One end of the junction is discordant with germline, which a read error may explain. CDR3 residues: CASSRQLGGQETQYF. CDR3 in DNA: TGTGCTAGCAGCCGACAGTTAGGGGGCCAAGAGACCCAGTACTTC. The gene calls are TRBV7-7 and TRBJ2-5; possibly TRBD1 for D (6 bases). The CDR3 is 15 residues long. Germline CDR1 SSHAT, CDR2 FNYEAQ (reference sequence).

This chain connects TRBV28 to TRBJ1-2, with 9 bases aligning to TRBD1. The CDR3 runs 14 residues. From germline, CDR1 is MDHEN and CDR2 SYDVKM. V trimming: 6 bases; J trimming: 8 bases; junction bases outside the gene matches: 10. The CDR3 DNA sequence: TGTGCCAGCAGCCCCCCACAGGGGGCTAGGGGCTACACCTTC. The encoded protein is CASSPPQGARGYTF.

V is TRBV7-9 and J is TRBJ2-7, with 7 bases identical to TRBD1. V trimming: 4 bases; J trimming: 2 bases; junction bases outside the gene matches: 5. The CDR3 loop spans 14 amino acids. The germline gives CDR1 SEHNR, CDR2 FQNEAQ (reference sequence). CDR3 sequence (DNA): TGTGCCAGCAGCTCAAGGACAGGTACCTACGAGCAGTACTTC. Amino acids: CASSSRTGTYEQYF. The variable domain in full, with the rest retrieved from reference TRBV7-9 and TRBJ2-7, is DTGVSQNPRHKITKRGQNVTFRCDPISEHNRLYWYRQTLGQGPEFLTYFQNEAQLEKSRLLSDRFSAERPKGSFSTLEIQRTEQGDSAMYLCASSSRTGTYEQYFGPGTRLTVT.

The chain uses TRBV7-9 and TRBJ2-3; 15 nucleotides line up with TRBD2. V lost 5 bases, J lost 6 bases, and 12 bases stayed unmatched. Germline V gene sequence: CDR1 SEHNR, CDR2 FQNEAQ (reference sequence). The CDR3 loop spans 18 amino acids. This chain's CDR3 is CASSRQTAGTSGRDTQYF. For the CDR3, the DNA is TGTGCCAGCAGCCGACAGACGGCCGGGACTAGCGGGAGGGATACGCAGTATTTT.

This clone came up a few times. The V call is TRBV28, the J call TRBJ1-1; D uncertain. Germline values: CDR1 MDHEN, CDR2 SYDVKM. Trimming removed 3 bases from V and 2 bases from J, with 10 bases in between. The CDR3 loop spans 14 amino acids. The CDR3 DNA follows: TGTGCCAGCAGTTTCTGGGGAGGTAACACTGAAGCTTTCTTT. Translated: CASSFWGGNTEAFF.

The CDR3 here is CASSSRGETQYF. CDR3 bases: TGTGCCAGCAGTTCAAGGGGGGAGACCCAGTACTTC. The V and J genes are TRBV28 and TRBJ2-5, with TRBD1 as a possible D gene (6 bases). Trimming took 4 bases from V and 5 from J, leaving 8 bases between them. Germline assignment: CDR1 MDHEN and CDR2 SYDVKM. The CDR3 is 12 amino acids.

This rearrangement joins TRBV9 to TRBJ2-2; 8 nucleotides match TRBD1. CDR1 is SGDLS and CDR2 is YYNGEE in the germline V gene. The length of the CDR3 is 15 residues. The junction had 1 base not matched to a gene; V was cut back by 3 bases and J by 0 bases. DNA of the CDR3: TGTGCCAGCAGCGCACAGGGGGCGAACACCGGGGAGCTGTTTTTT. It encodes CASSAQGANTGELFF.

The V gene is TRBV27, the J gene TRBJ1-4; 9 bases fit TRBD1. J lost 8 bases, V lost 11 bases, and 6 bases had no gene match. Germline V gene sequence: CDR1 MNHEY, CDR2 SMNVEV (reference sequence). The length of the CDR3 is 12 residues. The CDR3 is CAARTGDEKLFF. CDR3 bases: TGTGCCGCCAGGACAGGGGACGAAAAACTGTTTTTT.

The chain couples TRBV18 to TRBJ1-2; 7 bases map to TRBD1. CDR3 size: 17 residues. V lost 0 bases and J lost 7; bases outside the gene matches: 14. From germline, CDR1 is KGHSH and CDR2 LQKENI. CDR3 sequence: CASSPPLTTGTPRGYTF. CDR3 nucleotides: TGTGCCAGCTCACCACCGCTCACGACAGGGACCCCCCGTGGCTACACCTTC.

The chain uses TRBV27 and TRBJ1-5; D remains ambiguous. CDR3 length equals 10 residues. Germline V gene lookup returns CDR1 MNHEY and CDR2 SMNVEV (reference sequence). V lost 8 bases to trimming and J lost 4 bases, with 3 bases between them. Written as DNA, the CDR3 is TGTGCCAGCCCGAATCAGCCCCAGCATTTT. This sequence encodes CASPNQPQHF.

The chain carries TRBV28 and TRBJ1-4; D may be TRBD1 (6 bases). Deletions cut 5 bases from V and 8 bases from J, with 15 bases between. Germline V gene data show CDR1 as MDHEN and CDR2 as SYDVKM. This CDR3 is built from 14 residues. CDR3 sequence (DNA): TGTGCCAGCAGTATTACAGGGATATCGGAAAAACTGTTTTTT. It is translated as CASSITGISEKLFF.

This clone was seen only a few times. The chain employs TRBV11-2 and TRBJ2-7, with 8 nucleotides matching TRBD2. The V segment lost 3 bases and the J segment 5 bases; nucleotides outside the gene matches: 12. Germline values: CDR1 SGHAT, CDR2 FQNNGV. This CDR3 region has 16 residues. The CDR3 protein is CASSFRPPGGLHEQYF. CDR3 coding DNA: TGTGCCAGCAGCTTCCGGCCCCCGGGAGGGCTTCACGAGCAGTACTTC.

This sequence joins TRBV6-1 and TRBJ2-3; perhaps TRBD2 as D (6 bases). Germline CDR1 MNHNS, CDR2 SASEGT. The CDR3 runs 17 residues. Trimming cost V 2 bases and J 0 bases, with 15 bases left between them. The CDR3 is CASSEQRSSASTDTQYF. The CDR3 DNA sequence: TGTGCCAGCAGTGAACAGAGGTCTAGCGCAAGCACAGATACGCAGTATTTT.

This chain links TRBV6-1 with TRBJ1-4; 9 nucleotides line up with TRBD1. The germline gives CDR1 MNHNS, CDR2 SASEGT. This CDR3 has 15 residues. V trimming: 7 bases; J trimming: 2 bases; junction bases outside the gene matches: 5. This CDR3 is CASTGQGRTNEKLFF. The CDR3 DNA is TGTGCCAGCACCGGACAGGGGCGGACTAATGAAAAACTGTTTTTT.

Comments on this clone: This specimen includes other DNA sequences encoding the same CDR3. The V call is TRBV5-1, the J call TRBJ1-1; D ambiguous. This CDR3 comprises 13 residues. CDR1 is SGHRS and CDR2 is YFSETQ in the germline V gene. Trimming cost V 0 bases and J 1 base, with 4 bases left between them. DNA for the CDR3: TGCGCCAGCAGCTTGGCCGGGAACACTGAAGCTTTCTTT. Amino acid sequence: CASSLAGNTEAFF.

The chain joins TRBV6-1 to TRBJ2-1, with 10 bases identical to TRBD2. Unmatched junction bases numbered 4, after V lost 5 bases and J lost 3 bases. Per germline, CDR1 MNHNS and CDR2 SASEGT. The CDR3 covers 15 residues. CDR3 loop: CASSPIAGGYNEQFF. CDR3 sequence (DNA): TGTGCCAGCAGTCCCATAGCGGGAGGCTACAATGAGCAGTTCTTC.

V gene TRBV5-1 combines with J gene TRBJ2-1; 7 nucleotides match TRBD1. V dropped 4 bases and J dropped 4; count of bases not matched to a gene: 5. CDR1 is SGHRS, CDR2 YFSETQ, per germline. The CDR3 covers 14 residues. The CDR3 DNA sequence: TGCGCCAGCAGCGAACCGGGACAGTACAATGAGCAGTTCTTC. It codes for CASSEPGQYNEQFF.